This T cell receptor (beta chain) is from a study of blood T cells in healthy people across ages. Study observations and caveats: Significant beta diversity loss was already apparent by age roughly 38, declining roughly linearly.

CDR3 size: 14 residues. Germline V gene lookup returns CDR1 SGDLS and CDR2 YYNGEE. Trimming removed 0 bases from V and 3 bases from J, with 7 bases in between. The authors ran a second PCR of 7 to 11 cycles using a sample-barcoded 5' primer and a J-beta primer mix. Each CDR3 protein is one row after TCRdb ran MiXCR on the 5' RACE reads. Altogether 800,000 or so distinct CDR3 sequences are present, roughly 46% being singletons, with the ten largest covering around a sixth. On this clonotype itself: Its cognate antigen is unknown.

What was sequenced was blood. The rearrangement links TRBV9 to TRBJ2-1; D unresolved. The TCR was taken from an older man in good health. Here the CDR3 reads CASSVEGGYNEQFF. The DNA for the CDR3 is TGTGCCAGCAGCGTAGAAGGCGGCTACAATGAGCAGTTCTTC. Based on the CDR3 plus reference TRBV9 and TRBJ2-1, the full variable domain is DSGVTQTPKHLITATGQRVTLRCSPRSGDLSVYWYQQSLDQGLQFLIQYYNGEERAKGNILERFSAQQFPDLHSELNLSSLELGDSALYFCASSVEGGYNEQFFGPGTRLTVL.